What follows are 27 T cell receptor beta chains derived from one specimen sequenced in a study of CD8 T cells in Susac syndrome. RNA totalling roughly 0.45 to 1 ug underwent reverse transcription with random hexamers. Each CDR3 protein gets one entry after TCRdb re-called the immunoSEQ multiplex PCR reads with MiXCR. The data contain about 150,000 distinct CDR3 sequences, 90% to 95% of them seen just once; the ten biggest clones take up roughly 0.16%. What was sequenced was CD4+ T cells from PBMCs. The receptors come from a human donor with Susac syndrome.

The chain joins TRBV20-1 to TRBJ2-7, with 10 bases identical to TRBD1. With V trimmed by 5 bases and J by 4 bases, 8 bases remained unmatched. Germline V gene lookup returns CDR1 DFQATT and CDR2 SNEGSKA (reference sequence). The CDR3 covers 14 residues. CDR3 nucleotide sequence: TGCAGTGCTTACCGACAGGGGGCAACATACGAGCAGTACTTC. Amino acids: CSAYRQGATYEQYF.

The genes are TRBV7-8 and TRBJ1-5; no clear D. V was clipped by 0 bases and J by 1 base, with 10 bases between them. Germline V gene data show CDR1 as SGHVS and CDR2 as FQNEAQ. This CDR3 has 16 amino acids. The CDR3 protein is CASSLARRSSNQPQHF. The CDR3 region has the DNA TGTGCCAGCAGCTTAGCTCGTCGGTCGAGCAATCAGCCCCAGCATTTT. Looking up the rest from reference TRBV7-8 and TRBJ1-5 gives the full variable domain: GAGVSQSPRYKVAKRGQDVALRCDPISGHVSLFWYQQALGQGPEFLTYFQNEAQLDKSGLPSDRFFAERPEGSVSTLKIQRTQQEDSAVYLCASSLARRSSNQPQHFGDGTRLSIL.

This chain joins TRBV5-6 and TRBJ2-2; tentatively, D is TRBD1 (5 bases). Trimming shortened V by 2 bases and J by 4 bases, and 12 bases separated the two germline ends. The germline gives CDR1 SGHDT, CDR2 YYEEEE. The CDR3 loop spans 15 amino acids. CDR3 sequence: CASSFTGTITGELFF. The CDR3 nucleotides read TGTGCCAGCAGCTTTACAGGAACGATCACCGGGGAGCTGTTTTTT.

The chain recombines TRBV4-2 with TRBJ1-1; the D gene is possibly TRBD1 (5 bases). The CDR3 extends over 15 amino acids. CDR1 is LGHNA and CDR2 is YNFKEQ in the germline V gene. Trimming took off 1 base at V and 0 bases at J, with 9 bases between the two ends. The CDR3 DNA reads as TGTGCCAGCAGCCAAGGTGTGACAGTGAACACTGAAGCTTTCTTT. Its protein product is CASSQGVTVNTEAFF.

The CDR3 coding sequence is TGTGCCAGCATTGCCACAGGGTACGCCTACGAGCAGTACTTC. Protein: CASIATGYAYEQYF. This chain joins TRBV28 and TRBJ2-7, with D possibly matching TRBD1 (6 bases). Between the trimmed V and J ends, which lost 7 bases and 2 bases, there was a span of 15 bases. Germline lookup yields CDR1 MDHEN and CDR2 SYDVKM. This CDR3 has 14 residues. Drawing the rest from reference TRBV28 and TRBJ2-7, the complete variable domain is DVKVTQSSRYLVKRTGEKVFLECVQDMDHENMFWYRQDPGLGLRLIYFSYDVKMKEKGDIPEGYSVSREKKERFSLILESASTNQTSMYLCASIATGYAYEQYFGPGTRLTVT.

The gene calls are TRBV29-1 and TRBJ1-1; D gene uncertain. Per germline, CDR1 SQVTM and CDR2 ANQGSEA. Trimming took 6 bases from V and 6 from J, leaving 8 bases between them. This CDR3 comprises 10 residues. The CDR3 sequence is CSVIAAEAFF. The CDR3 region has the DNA TGCAGCGTGATCGCTGCTGAAGCTTTCTTT.

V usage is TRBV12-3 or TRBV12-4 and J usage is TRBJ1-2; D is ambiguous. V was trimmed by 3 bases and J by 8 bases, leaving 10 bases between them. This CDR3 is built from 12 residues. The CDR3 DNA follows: TGTGCCAGCAGTTTCGCGGGAGGCGGCTACACCTTC. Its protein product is CASSFAGGGYTF.

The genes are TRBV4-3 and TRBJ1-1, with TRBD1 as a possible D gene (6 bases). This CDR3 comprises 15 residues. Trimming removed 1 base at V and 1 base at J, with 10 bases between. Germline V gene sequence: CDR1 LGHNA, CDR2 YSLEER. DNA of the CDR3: TGCGCCAGCAGCCAAGTACTCAGGGGGAACACTGAAGCTTTCTTT. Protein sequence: CASSQVLRGNTEAFF.

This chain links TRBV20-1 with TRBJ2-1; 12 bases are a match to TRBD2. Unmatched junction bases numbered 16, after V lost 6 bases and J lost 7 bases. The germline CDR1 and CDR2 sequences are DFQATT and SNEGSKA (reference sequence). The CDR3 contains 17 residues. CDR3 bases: TGCAGTGCCCCAGGACCTAGCGGGGGGGCGAAAATAAATGAGCAGTTCTTC. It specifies CSAPGPSGGAKINEQFF.

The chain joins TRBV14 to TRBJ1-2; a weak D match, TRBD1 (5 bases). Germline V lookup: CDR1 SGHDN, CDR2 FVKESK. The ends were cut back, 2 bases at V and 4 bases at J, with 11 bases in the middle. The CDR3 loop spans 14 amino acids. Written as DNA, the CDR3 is TGTGCCAGCAGCCAATATCTGGGGCTCTATGGCTACACCTTC. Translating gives CASSQYLGLYGYTF.

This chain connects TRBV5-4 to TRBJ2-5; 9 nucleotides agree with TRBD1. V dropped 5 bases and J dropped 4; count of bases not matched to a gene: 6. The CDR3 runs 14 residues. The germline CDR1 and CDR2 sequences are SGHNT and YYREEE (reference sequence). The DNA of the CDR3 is TGTGCCAGCAGATCCGGGACAGGGTTAGAGACCCAGTACTTC. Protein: CASRSGTGLETQYF. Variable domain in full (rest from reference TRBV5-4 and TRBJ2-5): ETGVTQSPTHLIKTRGQQVTLRCSSQSGHNTVSWYQQALGQGPQFIFQYYREEENGRGNFPPRFSGLQFPNYSSELNVNALELDDSALYLCASRSGTGLETQYFGPGTRLLVL.

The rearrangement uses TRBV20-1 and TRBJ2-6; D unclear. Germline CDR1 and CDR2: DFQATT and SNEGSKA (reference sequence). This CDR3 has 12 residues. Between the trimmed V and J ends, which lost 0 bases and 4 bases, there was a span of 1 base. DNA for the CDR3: TGCAGTGCTAGAGAGGGGGCCAACGTCCTGACTTTC. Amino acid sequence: CSAREGANVLTF.

In DNA form, the CDR3 reads TGTGCCAGCAGCCAAGCCTCTCCCTACGAGCAGTACTTC. Protein: CASSQASPYEQYF. The V call is TRBV14, the J call TRBJ2-7, with D unclear. Germline CDR1 and CDR2: SGHDN and FVKESK. The CDR3 length is 13 residues. The V gene lost 1 base and the J gene lost 2 bases, with 6 bases spanning the gap.

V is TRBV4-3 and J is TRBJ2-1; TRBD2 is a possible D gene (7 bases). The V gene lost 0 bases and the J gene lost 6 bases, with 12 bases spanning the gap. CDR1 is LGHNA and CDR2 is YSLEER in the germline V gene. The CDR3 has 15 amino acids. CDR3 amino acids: CASSQDRGAANEQFF. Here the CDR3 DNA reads TGCGCCAGCAGCCAAGATCGGGGGGCCGCCAATGAGCAGTTCTTC.

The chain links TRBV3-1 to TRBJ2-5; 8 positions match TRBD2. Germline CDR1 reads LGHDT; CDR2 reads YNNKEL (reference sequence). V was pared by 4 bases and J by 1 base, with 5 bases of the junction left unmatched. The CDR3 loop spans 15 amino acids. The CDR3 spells CASSPRSGGQETQYF. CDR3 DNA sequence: TGTGCCAGCAGCCCACGAAGCGGGGGCCAAGAGACCCAGTACTTC.

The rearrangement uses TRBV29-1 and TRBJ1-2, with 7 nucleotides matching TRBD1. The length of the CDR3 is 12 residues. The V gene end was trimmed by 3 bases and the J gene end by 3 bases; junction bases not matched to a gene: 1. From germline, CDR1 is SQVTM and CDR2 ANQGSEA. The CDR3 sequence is CSVEGQHYGYTF. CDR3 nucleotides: TGCAGCGTTGAGGGACAGCACTATGGCTACACCTTC.

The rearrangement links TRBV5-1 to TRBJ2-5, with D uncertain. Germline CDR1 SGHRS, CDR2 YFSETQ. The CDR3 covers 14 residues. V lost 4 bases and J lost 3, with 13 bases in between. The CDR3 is CASSVPPMEETQYF. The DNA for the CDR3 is TGCGCCAGCAGCGTCCCTCCCATGGAAGAGACCCAGTACTTC. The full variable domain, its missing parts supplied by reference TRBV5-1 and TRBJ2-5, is KAGVTQTPRYLIKTRGQQVTLSCSPISGHRSVSWYQQTPGQGLQFLFEYFSETQRNKGNFPGRFSGRQFSNSRSEMNVSTLELGDSALYLCASSVPPMEETQYFGPGTRLLVL.

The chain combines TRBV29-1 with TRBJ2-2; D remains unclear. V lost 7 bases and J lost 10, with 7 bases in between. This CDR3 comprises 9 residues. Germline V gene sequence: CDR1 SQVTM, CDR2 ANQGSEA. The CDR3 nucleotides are TGCAGCGGTCTTATGGAGCTGTTTTTT. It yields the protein CSGLMELFF.

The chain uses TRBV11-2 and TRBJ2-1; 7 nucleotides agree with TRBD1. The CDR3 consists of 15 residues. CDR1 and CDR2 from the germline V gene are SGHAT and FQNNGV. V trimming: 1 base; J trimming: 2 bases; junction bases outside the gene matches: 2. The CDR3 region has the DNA TGTGCCAGCAGCTTAGGGACAGGTCCCTACAATGAGCAGTTCTTC. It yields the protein CASSLGTGPYNEQFF.

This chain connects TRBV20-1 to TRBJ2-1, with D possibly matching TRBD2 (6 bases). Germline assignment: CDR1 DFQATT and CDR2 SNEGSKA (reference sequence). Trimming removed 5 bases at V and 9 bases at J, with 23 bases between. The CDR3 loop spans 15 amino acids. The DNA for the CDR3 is TGCAGTGCTCGTCTCCCCTCATCTAGCGATGGTGAGCAGTTCTTC. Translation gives CSARLPSSSDGEQFF.

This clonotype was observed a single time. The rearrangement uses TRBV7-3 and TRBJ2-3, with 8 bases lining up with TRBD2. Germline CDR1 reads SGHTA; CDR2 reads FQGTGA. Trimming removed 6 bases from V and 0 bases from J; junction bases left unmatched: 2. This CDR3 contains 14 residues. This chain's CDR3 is CASRLAGSTDTQYF. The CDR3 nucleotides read TGTGCCAGCAGGCTAGCGGGTAGCACAGATACGCAGTATTTT.

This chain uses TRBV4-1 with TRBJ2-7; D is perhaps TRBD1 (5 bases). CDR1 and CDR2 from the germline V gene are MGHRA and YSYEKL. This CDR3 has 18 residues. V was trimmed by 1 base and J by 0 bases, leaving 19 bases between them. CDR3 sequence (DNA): TGCGCCAGCAGCCAAGTAATCTTGGGGCGGCAAAGCTCCTACGAGCAGTACTTC. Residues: CASSQVILGRQSSYEQYF.

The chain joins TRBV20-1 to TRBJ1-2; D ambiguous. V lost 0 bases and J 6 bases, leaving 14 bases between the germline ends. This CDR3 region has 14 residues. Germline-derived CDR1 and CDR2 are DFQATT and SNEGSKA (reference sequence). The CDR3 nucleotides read TGCAGTGCTAGAGATGGTCGGTCGTTCGATGGCTACACCTTC. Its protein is CSARDGRSFDGYTF.

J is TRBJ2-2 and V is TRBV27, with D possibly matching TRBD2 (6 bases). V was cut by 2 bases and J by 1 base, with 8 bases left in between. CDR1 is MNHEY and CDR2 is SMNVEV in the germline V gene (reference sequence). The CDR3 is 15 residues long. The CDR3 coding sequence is TGTGCCAGCAGTTTAATCGGGGGGAACACCGGGGAGCTGTTTTTT. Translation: CASSLIGGNTGELFF.

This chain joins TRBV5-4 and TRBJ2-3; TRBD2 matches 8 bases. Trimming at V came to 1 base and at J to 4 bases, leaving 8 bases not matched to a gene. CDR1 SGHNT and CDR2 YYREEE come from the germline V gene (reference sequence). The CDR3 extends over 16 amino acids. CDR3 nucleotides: TGTGCCAGCAGCTTGAGGTTTAGCGGGGCAGCAGATACGCAGTATTTT. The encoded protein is CASSLRFSGAADTQYF.

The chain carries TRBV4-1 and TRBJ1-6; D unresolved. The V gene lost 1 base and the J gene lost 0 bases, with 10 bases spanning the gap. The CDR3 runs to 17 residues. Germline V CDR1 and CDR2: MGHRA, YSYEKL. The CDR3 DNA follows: TGCGCCAGCAGCCAAGTGGACCTAGTCTCCTATAATTCACCCCTCCACTTT. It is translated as CASSQVDLVSYNSPLHF.

The CDR3 DNA is TGCAGCGGGTCGTCCGCTGAAGCTTTCTTT. Translated, it gives CSGSSAEAFF. This chain links TRBV29-1 with TRBJ1-1; D gene uncertain. The CDR3 is made up of 10 amino acids. The V gene lost 7 bases and the J gene lost 6 bases, with 9 bases spanning the gap. Germline CDR1 reads SQVTM; CDR2 reads ANQGSEA.